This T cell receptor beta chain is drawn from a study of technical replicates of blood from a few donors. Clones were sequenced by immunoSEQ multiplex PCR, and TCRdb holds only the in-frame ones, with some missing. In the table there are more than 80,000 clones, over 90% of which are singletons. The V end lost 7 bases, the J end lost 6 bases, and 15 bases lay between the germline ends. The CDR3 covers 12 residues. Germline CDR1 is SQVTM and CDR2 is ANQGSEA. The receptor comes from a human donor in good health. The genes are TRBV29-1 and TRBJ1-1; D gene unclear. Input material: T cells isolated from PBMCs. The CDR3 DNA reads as TGCAGCGGCCTACTGGAGGGTCCTGAAGCTTTCTTT. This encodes CSGLLEGPEAFF.